The entry below gives a single T cell receptor (beta chain) sequence along with its context. These data are taken from a study of blood T cell repertoires in COVID-19. Across the study: Sites in the United States, Italy and Spain provided acute and convalescent COVID-19 samples.

Here immunoSEQ multiplex PCR was the method, and the copy in TCRdb shows in-frame clones only, minus some. The sample contains fewer than 350,000 clones, around 85% of which appear only once. Germline CDR1 SGDLS, CDR2 YYNGEE. The ends lost 6 bases at V and 1 base at J; junction bases unmatched: 7. CDR3 size: 15 residues. The recovered donors of Cohort 3 showed two negative PCRs, clearance, or symptom resolution. The sequencing input was PBMCs or T cells enriched from blood (not recorded which). The V call is TRBV9, the J call TRBJ1-2; 9 bases fit TRBD1. The origin of this receptor is a woman aged 40-49 years who had recovered from COVID-19. CDR3 coding DNA: TGTGCCAGCAACACCGGGACAGGGCTTAACTATGGCTACACCTTC. It translates to CASNTGTGLNYGYTF.